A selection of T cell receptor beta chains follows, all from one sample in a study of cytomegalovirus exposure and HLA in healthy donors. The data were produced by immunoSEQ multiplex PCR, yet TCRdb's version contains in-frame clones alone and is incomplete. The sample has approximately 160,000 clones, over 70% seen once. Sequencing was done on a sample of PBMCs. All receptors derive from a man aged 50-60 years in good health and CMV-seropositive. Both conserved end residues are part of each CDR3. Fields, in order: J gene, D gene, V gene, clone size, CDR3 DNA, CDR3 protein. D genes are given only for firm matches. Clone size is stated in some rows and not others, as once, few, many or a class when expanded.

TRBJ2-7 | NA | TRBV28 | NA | TGTGCCAGCCGCCCTGGCGGCCGCGCCTACGAGCAGTACTTC | CASRPGGRAYEQYF
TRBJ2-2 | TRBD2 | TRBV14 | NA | TGTGCCAGCAGCCCCGGGAGGGCGGCCGGGGAGCTGTTTTTT | CASSPGRAAGELFF
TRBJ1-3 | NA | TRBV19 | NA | TGTGCCAGTAGTATCAGGACAGCTACGGACACCATATATTTT | CASSIRTATDTIYF
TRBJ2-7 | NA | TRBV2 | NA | TGTGCCAGCCAGGCCTCGGCGAGCTCCTACGAGCAGTACTTC | CASQASASSYEQYF
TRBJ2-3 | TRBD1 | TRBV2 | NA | TGTGCCAGCAGTGTACAGGGGATGGATACGCAGTATTTT | CASSVQGMDTQYF
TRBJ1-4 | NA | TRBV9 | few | TGTGCCAGCAGCGTGGGGGGGCGAACTAATGAAAAACTGTTTTTT | CASSVGGRTNEKLFF
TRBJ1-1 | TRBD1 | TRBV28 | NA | TGTGCCAGCAGTCCAGGGACAGACATGAACACTGAAGCTTTCTTT | CASSPGTDMNTEAFF
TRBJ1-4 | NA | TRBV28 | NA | TGTGCCAGCAGTGACGGAGGGGCTAATGAAAAACTGTTTTTT | CASSDGGANEKLFF
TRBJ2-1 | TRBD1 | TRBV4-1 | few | TGCGCCAGCAGCCACAGAGGGGGGACAGGTGAGCAGTTCTTC | CASSHRGGTGEQFF
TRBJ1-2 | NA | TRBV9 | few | TGTGCCAGCAGCCCACGCGGGGCTAACTATGGCTACACCTTC | CASSPRGANYGYTF
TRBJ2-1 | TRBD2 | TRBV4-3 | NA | TGCGCCAGCAGCCCCGCAACCAAGACCAGGGCTAGCGGCTACAATGAGCAGTTCTTC | CASSPATKTRASGYNEQFF
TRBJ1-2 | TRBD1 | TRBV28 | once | TGTGCCAGCAGTTTAGGGACAGGGGTCGGCTACACCTTC | CASSLGTGVGYTF
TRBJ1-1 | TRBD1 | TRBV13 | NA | TGTGCCAGCAGCGTATGGGGGACAGGCCATGAAGCTTTCTTT | CASSVWGTGHEAFF
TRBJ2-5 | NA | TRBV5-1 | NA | TGCGCCAGCAGCCCAGCAGGGGTTTCCGAGACCCAGTACTTC | CASSPAGVSETQYF
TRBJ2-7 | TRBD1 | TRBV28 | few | TGTGCCAGCAGCCTAACTAGACAGGGTGAGCAGTACTTC | CASSLTRQGEQYF
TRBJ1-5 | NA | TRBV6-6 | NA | TGTGCCAGCAGTGCCGACAGTTATCAGCCCCAGCATTTT | CASSADSYQPQHF
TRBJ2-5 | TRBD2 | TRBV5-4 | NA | TGTGCCAGCAGCTTGGCCCAGAGCGGGGGGGCGAAGACCCAGTACTTC | CASSLAQSGGAKTQYF
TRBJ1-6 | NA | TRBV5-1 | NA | TGCGCCAGCAGCCCCAGAGGAGGGTCTTCGGGACCCCTCCACTTT | CASSPRGGSSGPLHF
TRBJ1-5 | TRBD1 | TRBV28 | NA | TGTGCCAGCAGTTTGACAGGGATGTGGGAAAATCAGCCCCAGCATTTT | CASSLTGMWENQPQHF
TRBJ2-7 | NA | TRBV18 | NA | TGTGCCAGCTCACCACCGTTCGGGAGGATAGGGGGCGAGCAGTACTTC | CASSPPFGRIGGEQYF
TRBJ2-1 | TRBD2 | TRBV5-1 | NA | TGCGCCAGCAGGACTAGCGGTACCTACAATGAGCAGTTCTTC | CASRTSGTYNEQFF
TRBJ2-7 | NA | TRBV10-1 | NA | TGCGCCAGCAGGGACCGGGAGTGTAGGTACGAGCAGTACTTC | CASRDRECRYEQYF